This T cell receptor (beta chain) was sequenced for a study of cytomegalovirus exposure and HLA in healthy donors. The repertoire was sequenced with immunoSEQ multiplex PCR; TCRdb's copy has only in-frame clones and lacks some. This sample has around 130,000 clones, with roughly 86% found just once. Sequenced material: PBMCs. This sequence originates from a man in his thirties or forties in good health and CMV-seronegative.

The chain's CDR3 is CASRWTLDSYEQYF. In nucleotides, the CDR3 is TGTGCCAGCAGATGGACACTGGACTCCTACGAGCAGTACTTC. The chain carries TRBV2 and TRBJ2-7, with D maybe TRBD1 (5 bases). V dropped 6 bases and J dropped 0 bases, with 12 bases sitting between them. The CDR3 length is 14 residues. CDR1 SNHLY and CDR2 FYNNEI come from the germline V gene.